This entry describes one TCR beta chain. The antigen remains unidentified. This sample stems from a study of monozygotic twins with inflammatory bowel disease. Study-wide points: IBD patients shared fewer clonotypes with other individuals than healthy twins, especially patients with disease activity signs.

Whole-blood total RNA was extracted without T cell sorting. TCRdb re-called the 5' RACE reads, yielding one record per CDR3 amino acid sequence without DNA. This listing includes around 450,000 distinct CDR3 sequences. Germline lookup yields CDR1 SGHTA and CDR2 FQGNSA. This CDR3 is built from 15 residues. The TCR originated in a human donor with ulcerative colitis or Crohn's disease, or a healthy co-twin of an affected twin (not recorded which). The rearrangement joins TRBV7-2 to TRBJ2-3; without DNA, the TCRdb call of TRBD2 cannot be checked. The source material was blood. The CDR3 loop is CASSLVAGSVDTQYF.